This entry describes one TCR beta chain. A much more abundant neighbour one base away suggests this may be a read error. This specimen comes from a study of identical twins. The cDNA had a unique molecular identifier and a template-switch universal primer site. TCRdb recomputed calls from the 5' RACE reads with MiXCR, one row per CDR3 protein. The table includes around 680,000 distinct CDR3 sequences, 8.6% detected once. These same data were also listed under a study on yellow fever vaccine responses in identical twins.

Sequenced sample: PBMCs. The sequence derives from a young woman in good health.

The CDR3 DNA is TGCGCCAGCGGCTTGGACGGGACCACACAGGATGAAGCTTTCTTT. It is translated as CASGLDGTTQDEAFF. This sequence joins TRBV5-1 and TRBJ1-1; a weak D match, TRBD1 (5 bases). The germline V gene encodes CDR1 SGHRS and CDR2 YFSETQ. This CDR3 has 15 amino acids.